These 8 T cell receptor beta chains originate from one sample sequenced in a study of blood T cells in healthy people across ages. A second PCR, run for about 6 to 11 cycles, used a sample-barcoded 5' primer plus a J-beta primer mix. TCRdb re-called the 5' RACE reads with MiXCR, one entry per CDR3 protein. The table lists about 780,000 distinct CDR3 sequences, about half of them singletons. Input material: blood. These receptors were collected from an elderly man in good health.

Only a few counts were recorded for this clonotype. The chain has TRBV10-3 and TRBJ1-1; D remains unclear. The V gene lost 4 bases and the J gene lost 0 bases, with 6 bases spanning the gap. The CDR3 loop spans 13 amino acids. The V gene's germline CDR1 is ENHRY and CDR2 SYGVKD. The CDR3 reads CAISAGVNTEAFF. As DNA, the CDR3 is TGTGCCATCAGTGCAGGCGTGAACACTGAAGCTTTCTTT.

The rearrangement uses TRBV20-1 and TRBJ2-7; TRBD2 matches 8 bases. Germline CDR1 is DFQATT and CDR2 is SNEGSKA (reference sequence). There are 13 residues in the CDR3. Unmatched junction bases numbered 11, after V lost 6 bases and J lost 7 bases. The CDR3 DNA sequence: TGCAGTGCCCCGGGACTAGGCTACAATGAGCAGTACTTC. Its protein is CSAPGLGYNEQYF.

Here the CDR3 reads CATSDLSGNEAFF. CDR3 DNA: TGTGCCACCAGTGATTTGTCGGGAAATGAAGCTTTCTTT. The chain recombines TRBV24-1 with TRBJ1-1; D gene ambiguous. Deletions cut 0 bases from V and 7 bases from J, with 8 bases between. Germline lookup yields CDR1 KGHDR and CDR2 SFDVKD. The CDR3 runs to 13 residues.

This clonotype was counted a few times. This rearrangement joins TRBV6-1 to TRBJ2-1; tentative D call: TRBD1 (6 bases). Trimming cost V 5 bases and J 7 bases, with 18 bases left between them. Germline CDR1 and CDR2: MNHNS and SASEGT. CDR3 length equals 15 residues. CDR3 nucleotides: TGTGCCAGCAGTAAATACCGGGACACGGTAAATGAGCAGTTCTTC. Amino acid sequence: CASSKYRDTVNEQFF.

The chain couples TRBV4-2 to TRBJ2-5; D uncertain. The CDR3 covers 13 residues. Germline-derived CDR1 and CDR2 are LGHNA and YNFKEQ. Trimming shortened V by 0 bases and J by 4 bases, and 6 bases separated the two germline ends. The CDR3 loop is CASSQDRRETQYF. CDR3 coding DNA: TGTGCCAGCAGCCAAGATCGTAGAGAGACCCAGTACTTC.

This clonotype was recorded at least ten times. This sequence joins TRBV2 and TRBJ2-3, with 16 bases identical to TRBD2. Per germline, CDR1 SNHLY and CDR2 FYNNEI. This CDR3 comprises 13 residues. CDR3 residues: CAGLAGGPDTQYF. For the CDR3, the DNA is TGTGCGGGACTAGCGGGAGGGCCGGATACGCAGTATTTT.

V is TRBV6-6 and J is TRBJ2-5; D is perhaps TRBD1 (5 bases). From germline, CDR1 is MNHNY and CDR2 SVGAGI (reference sequence). CDR3 length equals 14 residues. V was pared by 2 bases and J by 3 bases, with 10 bases between. CDR3 region: CASSYEDIEETQYF. Here the CDR3 DNA reads TGTGCCAGCAGTTACGAGGACATCGAAGAGACCCAGTACTTC.

This clonotype occurred a few times. The V gene is TRBV29-1, the J gene TRBJ2-1; 8 positions match TRBD2. After removal of 5 bases from V and 3 bases from J, the junction contained 3 bases not matched to a gene. The CDR3 sequence is 13 residues long. Germline V CDR1 and CDR2: SQVTM, ANQGSEA. CDR3 DNA: TGCAGCGTTCGAGCGGGGGACTACAATGAGCAGTTCTTC. It codes for CSVRAGDYNEQFF.